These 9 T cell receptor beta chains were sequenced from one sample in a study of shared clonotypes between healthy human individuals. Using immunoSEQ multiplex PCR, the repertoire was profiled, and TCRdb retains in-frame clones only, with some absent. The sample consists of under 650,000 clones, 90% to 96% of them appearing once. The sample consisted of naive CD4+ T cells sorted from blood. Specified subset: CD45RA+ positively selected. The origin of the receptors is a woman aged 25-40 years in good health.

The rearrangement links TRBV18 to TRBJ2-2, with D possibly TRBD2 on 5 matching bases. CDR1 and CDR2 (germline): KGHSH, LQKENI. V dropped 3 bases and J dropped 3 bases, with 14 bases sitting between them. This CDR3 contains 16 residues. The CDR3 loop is CASSPNGVEDTGELFF. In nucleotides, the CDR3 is TGTGCCAGCTCACCTAACGGGGTTGAGGACACCGGGGAGCTGTTTTTT.

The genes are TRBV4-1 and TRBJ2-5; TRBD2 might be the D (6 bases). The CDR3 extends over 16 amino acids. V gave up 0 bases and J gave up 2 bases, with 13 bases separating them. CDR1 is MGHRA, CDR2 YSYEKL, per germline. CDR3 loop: CASSQDWGLPQETQYF. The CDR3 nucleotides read TGCGCCAGCAGCCAAGATTGGGGACTCCCGCAAGAGACCCAGTACTTC.

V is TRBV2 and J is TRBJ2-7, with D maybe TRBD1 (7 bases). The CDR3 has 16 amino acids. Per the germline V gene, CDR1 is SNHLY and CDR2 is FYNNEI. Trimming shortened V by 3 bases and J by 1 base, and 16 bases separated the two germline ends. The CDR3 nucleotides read TGTGCCAGCAGTGACGCATGGCAGGGGGGTTCCTACGAGCAGTACTTC. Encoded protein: CASSDAWQGGSYEQYF.

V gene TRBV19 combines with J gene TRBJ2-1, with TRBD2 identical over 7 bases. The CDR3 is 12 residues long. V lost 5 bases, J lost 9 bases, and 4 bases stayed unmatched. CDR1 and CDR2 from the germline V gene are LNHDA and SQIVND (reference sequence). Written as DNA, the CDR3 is TGTGCCAGTAGTTCTCCGGGGGGTGAGCAGTTCTTC. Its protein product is CASSSPGGEQFF.

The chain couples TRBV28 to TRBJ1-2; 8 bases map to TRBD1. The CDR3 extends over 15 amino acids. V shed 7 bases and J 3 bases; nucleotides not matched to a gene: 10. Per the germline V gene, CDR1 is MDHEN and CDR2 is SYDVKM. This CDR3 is CASTLEPTGDYGYTF. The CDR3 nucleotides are TGTGCCAGCACCCTAGAACCGACAGGGGACTATGGCTACACCTTC.

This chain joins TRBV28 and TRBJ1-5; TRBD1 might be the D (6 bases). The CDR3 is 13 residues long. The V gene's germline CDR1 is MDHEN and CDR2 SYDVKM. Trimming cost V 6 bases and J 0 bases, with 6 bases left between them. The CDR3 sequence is CASRGASNQPQHF. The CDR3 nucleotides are TGTGCCAGCAGGGGGGCTAGCAATCAGCCCCAGCATTTT.

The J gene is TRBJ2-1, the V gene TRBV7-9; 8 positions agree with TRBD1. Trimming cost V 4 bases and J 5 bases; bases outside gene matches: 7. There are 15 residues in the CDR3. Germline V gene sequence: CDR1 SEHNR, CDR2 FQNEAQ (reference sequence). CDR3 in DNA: TGTGCCAGCAGCTCCCTCGGACAGGGCAACAATGAGCAGTTCTTC. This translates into CASSSLGQGNNEQFF.

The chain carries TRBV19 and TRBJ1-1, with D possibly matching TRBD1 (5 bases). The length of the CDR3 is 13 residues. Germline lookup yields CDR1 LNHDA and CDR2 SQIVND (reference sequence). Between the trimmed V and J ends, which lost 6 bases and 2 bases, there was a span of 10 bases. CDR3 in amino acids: CASRKGANTEAFF. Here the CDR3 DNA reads TGTGCCAGTAGGAAAGGGGCCAACACTGAAGCTTTCTTT. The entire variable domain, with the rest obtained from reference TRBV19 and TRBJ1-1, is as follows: DGGITQSPKYLFRKEGQNVTLSCEQNLNHDAMYWYRQDPGQGLRLIYYSQIVNDFQKGDIAEGYSVSREKKESFPLTVTSAQKNPTAFYLCASRKGANTEAFFGQGTRLTVV.

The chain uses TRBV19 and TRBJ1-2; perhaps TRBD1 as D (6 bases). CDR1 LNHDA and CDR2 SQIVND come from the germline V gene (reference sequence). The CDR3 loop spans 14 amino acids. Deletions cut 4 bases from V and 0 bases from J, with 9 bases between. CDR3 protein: CASSTRQANYGYTF. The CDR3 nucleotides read TGTGCCAGTAGTACTCGACAGGCTAACTATGGCTACACCTTC.